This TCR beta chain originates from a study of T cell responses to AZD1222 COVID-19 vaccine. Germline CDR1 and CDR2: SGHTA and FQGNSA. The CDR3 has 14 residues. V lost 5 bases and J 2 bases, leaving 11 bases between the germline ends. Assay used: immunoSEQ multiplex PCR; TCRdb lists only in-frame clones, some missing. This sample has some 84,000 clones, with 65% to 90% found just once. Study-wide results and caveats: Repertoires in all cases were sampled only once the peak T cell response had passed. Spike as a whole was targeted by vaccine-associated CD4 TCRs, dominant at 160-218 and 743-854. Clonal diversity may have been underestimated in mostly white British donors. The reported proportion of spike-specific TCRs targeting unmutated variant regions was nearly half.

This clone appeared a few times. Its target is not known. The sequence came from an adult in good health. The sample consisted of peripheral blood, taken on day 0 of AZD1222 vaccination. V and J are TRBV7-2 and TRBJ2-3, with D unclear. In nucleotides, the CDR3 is TGTGCCAGCAGCGATCGCTCTAACACAGATACGCAGTATTTT. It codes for CASSDRSNTDTQYF.